This T cell receptor (beta chain) appears in the sequencing data of a study of cytomegalovirus exposure and HLA in healthy donors. The PCR ran on 60 Vbeta and 13 Jbeta primers. Method: immunoSEQ multiplex PCR; TCRdb's copy keeps in-frame clones and lacks some. Among around 190,000 clones listed, around 80% were seen once. This clone has a single count. What it binds is not known. V was clipped by 5 bases and J by 0 bases, with 13 bases between them. There are 15 residues in the CDR3. From germline, CDR1 is SGHNT and CDR2 YENEEA. Findings and limits, study-wide: Productive rates of about 87% or about 30% were seen for most TCR beta V segments in an earlier analysis.

The chain uses TRBV11-3 and TRBJ1-1, with D perhaps matching TRBD1 (6 bases). Sequenced sample: PBMCs. This receptor was taken from a middle-aged woman in good health and CMV-seronegative. The CDR3: CASSKGGQMNTEAFF. In nucleotides, the CDR3 is TGTGCCAGCAGCAAGGGCGGACAGATGAACACTGAAGCTTTCTTT. Full variable domain (missing parts from reference TRBV11-3 and TRBJ1-1): EAGVVQSPRYKIIEKKQPVAFWCNPISGHNTLYWYLQNLGQGPELLIRYENEEAVDDSQLPKDRFSAERLKGVDSTLKIQPAELGDSAVYLCASSKGGQMNTEAFFGQGTRLTVV.